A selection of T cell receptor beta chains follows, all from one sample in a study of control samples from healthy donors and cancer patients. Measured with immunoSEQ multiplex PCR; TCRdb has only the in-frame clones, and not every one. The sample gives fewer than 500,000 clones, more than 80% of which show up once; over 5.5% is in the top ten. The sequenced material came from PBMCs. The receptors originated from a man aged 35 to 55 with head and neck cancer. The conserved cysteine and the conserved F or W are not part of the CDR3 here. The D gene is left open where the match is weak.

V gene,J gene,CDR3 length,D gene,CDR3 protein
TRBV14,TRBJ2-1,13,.,ASSLRLGGLDEQF
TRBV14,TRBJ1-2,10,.,ASSQQGNGYT
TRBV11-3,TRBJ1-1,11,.,ASSPPGHTEAF
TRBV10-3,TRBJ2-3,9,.,ATGPTDTQY
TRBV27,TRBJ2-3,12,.,ASSPLPSTDTQY
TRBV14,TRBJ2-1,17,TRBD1,ASSQAAGPARDSHNEQF
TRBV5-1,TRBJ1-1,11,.,ASSVSGDTEAF
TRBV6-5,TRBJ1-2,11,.,ASNYQGSYGYT
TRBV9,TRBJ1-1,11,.,ASTSGGPTEAF
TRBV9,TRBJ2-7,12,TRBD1,ASSPGQGDYEQY
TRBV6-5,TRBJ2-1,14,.,ASSYRLPSSYNEQF
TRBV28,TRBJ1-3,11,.,ASSLSTRNTIY
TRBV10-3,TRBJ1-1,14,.,AISESTMRWVTEAF
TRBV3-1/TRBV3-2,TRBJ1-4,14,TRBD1,ASSRYRGATNEKLF
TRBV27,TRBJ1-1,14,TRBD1,ASSLSWDSMNTEAF
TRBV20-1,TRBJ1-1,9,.,SATEGTEAF
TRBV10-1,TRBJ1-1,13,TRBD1,ASSDRGTMNTEAF
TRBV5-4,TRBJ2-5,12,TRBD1,ASSLGRGRETQY
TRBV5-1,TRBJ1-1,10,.,ASWRVNTEAF
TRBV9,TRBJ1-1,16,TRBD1,ASSVAEDRGQGYTEAF
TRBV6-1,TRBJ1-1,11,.,ASSDLRVLGAF
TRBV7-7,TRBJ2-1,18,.,ASSLPNSQWRTNGHNEQF
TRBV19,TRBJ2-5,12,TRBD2,ASSIRGGLETQY
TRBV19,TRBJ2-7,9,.,ASRSNYEQY
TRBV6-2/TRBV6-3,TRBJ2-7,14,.,ASSYSVHSSSYEQY
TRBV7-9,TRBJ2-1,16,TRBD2,ASSSLAGADGVYNEQF
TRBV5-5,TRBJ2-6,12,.,ASRWEVGANVLT
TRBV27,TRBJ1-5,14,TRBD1,ASSSGTGGLNQPQH
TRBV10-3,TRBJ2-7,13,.,AIRGGEASSYEQY
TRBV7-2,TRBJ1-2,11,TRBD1,ASSLGTGEGYT
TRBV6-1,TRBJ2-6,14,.,ASSEAPVWGANVLT
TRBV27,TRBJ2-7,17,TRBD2,ASSLSILPLLAGSYEQY
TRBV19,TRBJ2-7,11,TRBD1,ASGPGTVYEQY
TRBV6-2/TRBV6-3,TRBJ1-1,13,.,ASSHHDSLNTEAF
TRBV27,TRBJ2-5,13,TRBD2,ATPVTSGGAETQY
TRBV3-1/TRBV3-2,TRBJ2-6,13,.,ASSPTVSGANVLT
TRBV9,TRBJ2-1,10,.,ASSVAEQEQF
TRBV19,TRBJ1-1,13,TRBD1,ASSPGQPSNTEAF
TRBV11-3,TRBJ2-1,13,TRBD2,ASSSGAGGYNEQF
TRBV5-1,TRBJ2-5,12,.,ASSLRGGQETQY
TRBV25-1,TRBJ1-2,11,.,ASSITGTYGYT
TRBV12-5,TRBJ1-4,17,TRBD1,ASGAWRTGGNSANEKLF
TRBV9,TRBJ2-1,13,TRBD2,ASSVGGSGGNEQF
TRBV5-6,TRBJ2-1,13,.,ASSLMESSYNEQF
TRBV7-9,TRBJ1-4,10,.,ASSLEGGKLF
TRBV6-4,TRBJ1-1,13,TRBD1,ASSASGTGVLEAF
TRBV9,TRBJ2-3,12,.,ASSDPSSTDTQY
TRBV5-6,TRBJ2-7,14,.,ASSLFGPGVAYEQY
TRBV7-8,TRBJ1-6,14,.,ASSLAVGSLNSPLH
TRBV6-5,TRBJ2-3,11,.,ASSYSSADTQY
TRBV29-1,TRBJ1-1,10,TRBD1,SLQGAGQRAF
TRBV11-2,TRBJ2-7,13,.,ASRAFPGSTYEQY